This T cell receptor (beta chain) derives from a study of T cell repertoires in cytomegalovirus infection. Whole-study context: In public TCR beta signatures, there were indications of both CMV infection and matching HLA type. Whole-study results and caveats: Summed frequency of public TCR beta families distinguished CMV carriers with the relevant HLA.

Concerning this clonotype: What it recognizes is unknown.

From the reads, TCRdb called clonotypes with MiXCR, one entry per CDR3 protein. Of 310,000 or so distinct CDR3 sequences in the sample, roughly 26% are singletons; the top ten hold approximately 15%. This TCR came from a human donor in good health (CMV status not recorded). Some clones in this sample may be carry-over from other donors' samples. The sample comprised PBMCs.

CDR3 bases: TGCGCCAGCAGGGGGTCAGTGGGCAATGAGCAGTTCTTC. It yields the protein CASRGSVGNEQFF. The V call is TRBV5-1, the J call TRBJ2-1; D is ambiguous. V shed 5 bases and J shed 6 bases, with 12 bases lying between them. Germline V gene lookup returns CDR1 SGHRS and CDR2 YFSETQ. The CDR3 covers 13 residues.